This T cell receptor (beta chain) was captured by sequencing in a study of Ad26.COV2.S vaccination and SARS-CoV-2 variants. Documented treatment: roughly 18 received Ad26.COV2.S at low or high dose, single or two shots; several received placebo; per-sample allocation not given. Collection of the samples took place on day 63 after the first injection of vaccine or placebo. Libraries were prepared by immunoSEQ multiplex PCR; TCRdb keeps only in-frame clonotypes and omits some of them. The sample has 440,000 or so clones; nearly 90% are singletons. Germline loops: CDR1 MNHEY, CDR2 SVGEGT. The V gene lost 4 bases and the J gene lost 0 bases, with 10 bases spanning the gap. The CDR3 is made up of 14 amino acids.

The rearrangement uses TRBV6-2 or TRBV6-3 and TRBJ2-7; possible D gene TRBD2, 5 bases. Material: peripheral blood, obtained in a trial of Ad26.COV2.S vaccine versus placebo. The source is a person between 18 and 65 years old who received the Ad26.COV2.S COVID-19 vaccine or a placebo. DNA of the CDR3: TGTGCCAGCAGTTCTCTTCGGGGCTCCTACGAGCAGTACTTC. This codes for CASSSLRGSYEQYF.